This T cell receptor beta chain was profiled in a study of beta chain features in type 1 diabetes. Study results and limitations: TCRB rearrangement may or may not be influenced by HLA type; here this remained unresolved. PCR could preferentially amplify shorter templates, alike in patients and controls. Researchers report that Type 1 diabetes patients had moderately but significantly shorter TCRB CDR3s across all four CD4+ subsets.

On this clone itself: Its antigen remains unidentified.

This CDR3 comprises 16 residues. The V and J ends lost 1 base and 8 bases respectively, with 18 bases between them. Per the germline V gene, CDR1 is SGHTA and CDR2 is FQGNSA. Sequencing targeted expressed TCRB transcripts, as all isolated RNA had been reverse transcribed. The protocol was immunoSEQ multiplex PCR, while the TCRdb copy is restricted to in-frame clones and leaves out a portion. The repertoire has 600,000 or so clones, around 12% of them found once; the top ten carry around 0.12%. V is TRBV7-2 and J is TRBJ2-1; a possible D gene is TRBD2 (5 bases). Sequencing was carried out using naive CD4+ T cells from blood. The clonotype originates from a man aged 30 to 39 with type 1 diabetes. This CDR3 is CASSLVSSGVGDEQFF. CDR3 DNA sequence: TGTGCCAGCAGCTTAGTGTCCAGCGGCGTAGGCGATGAGCAGTTCTTC.